A selection of T cell receptor beta chains follows, all from one sample in a study of T-cell memory formation after mild COVID-19. A single record per CDR3 protein comes from TCRdb applying MiXCR to the 5' RACE reads. The sample yields fewer than 250,000 distinct CDR3 sequences, roughly 10% seen once. Sequencing was done on a sample of PBMCs or a T cell subset sorted from them (not recorded which). These receptors originate from a man younger than 30 who had mild COVID-19 (a few samples of this study predate the infection). Cell type and time point are not known. CDR3s include the opening cysteine and the closing phenylalanine or tryptophan. Fields, in order: CDR3 protein, J gene, clone size, V gene. Part of the rows lack a size; the others show once, few, many or a class for expanded clones.

CAIKRDRVSDTQYF,TRBJ2-3,few,TRBV28
CASSFRGGGTEAFF,TRBJ1-1,NA,TRBV7-2
CATSRDLSNQPQHF,TRBJ1-5,NA,TRBV15
CATSDPRRGAETQYF,TRBJ2-5,few,TRBV24-1
CSHSFSGGGTDTQYF,TRBJ2-3,few,TRBV20-1
CASSPGLAGGTGELFF,TRBJ2-2,NA,TRBV2
CASSILGLNTEAFF,TRBJ1-1,few,TRBV19
CASSGQRHIKLNEQFF,TRBJ2-1,many,TRBV6-2/TRBV6-3
CASSWDRGWGYTF,TRBJ1-2,NA,TRBV6-5
CASSPQDGNQPQHF,TRBJ1-5,few,TRBV7-2
CASRANFQSGGYTF,TRBJ1-2,few,TRBV12-3/TRBV12-4
CASSEGEKYF,TRBJ2-7,NA,TRBV6-1
CASRGNPGDPEAFF,TRBJ1-1,many,TRBV5-1
CASSYDLSSYNEQFF,TRBJ2-1,few,TRBV6-5
CASSWDPTANTEAFF,TRBJ1-1,few,TRBV5-1
CASTLDRGGDEQFF,TRBJ2-1,NA,TRBV5-1
CASTLPPQRGVQETQYF,TRBJ2-5,NA,TRBV6-2/TRBV6-3
CASSRDRGREKLFF,TRBJ1-4,few,TRBV7-2
CASSRVVTGGNEQFF,TRBJ2-1,NA,TRBV6-1
CASSRLDSGNTIYF,TRBJ1-3,NA,TRBV6-8
CASSQSGTQPDIQYF,TRBJ2-4,NA,TRBV5-1
CATSREQGADTIYF,TRBJ1-3,NA,TRBV15
CATSRGTDTQYF,TRBJ2-3,NA,TRBV24-1
CASSQEGSGANVLTF,TRBJ2-6,NA,TRBV4-2
CASSSISGTGRTEAFF,TRBJ1-1,NA,TRBV6-5
CASSLTGIHEQYF,TRBJ2-7,few,TRBV7-9
CASSQEQGITTEAFF,TRBJ1-1,few,TRBV4-2
CASSHAGTVYF,TRBJ2-5,NA,TRBV14
CATMDRANWAGNTIYF,TRBJ1-3,NA,TRBV10-3
CASSRLGVADTDTQYF,TRBJ2-3,NA,TRBV4-2
CASRSTGPYGYTF,TRBJ1-2,few,TRBV28
CATSDGTGRLDQPQHF,TRBJ1-5,NA,TRBV24-1
CASSPDRVVGYTF,TRBJ1-2,few,TRBV18
CSVEEMSRGETQYF,TRBJ2-5,few,TRBV29-1
CASSVGAFTGNTIYF,TRBJ1-3,NA,TRBV9
CATSNGAATEAFF,TRBJ1-1,NA,TRBV10-1
CAWSTGFSNQPQHF,TRBJ1-5,NA,TRBV30
CATSREGARQPQHF,TRBJ1-5,few,TRBV15
CASSSWPTDTQYF,TRBJ2-3,NA,TRBV5-5
CASSLKTSGGLYNEQFF,TRBJ2-1,few,TRBV12-3/TRBV12-4
CASSQGMGQPQHF,TRBJ1-5,NA,TRBV7-3
CASSQDISGSSEAFF,TRBJ1-1,many,TRBV4-3
CASSQEPFRVGNEKLFF,TRBJ1-4,few,TRBV4-2
CASSLWGASSYNEQFF,TRBJ2-1,many,TRBV5-1
CASSLKAPEQYF,TRBJ2-7,NA,TRBV7-2
CASSLLRRTEAFF,TRBJ1-1,NA,TRBV5-1
CASSFQGAPNVLTF,TRBJ2-6,NA,TRBV5-6
CASSLEARGYTF,TRBJ1-2,few,TRBV7-9
CASSVATSAYGELFF,TRBJ2-2,few,TRBV9
CASSARGMNTEAFF,TRBJ1-1,NA,TRBV2
CASSPGPTGNTIYF,TRBJ1-3,NA,TRBV5-1
CASSPEPSGGREFF,TRBJ2-1,many,TRBV18
CATSRDGTAVGGYTF,TRBJ1-2,NA,TRBV15
CASSQIGQGATNEKLFF,TRBJ1-4,NA,TRBV14
CASSMTVIQETQYF,TRBJ2-5,NA,TRBV19
CATGGAGGTDTQYF,TRBJ2-3,NA,TRBV28
CATSKSVERKAGYTF,TRBJ1-2,NA,TRBV15
CASGLTRWETQYF,TRBJ2-5,NA,TRBV12-5
CASSSTQGRWTEAFF,TRBJ1-1,many,TRBV7-3